Here is one T cell receptor (beta chain) with its context. What it binds is not known. This CDR3 comprises 15 residues. Germline lookup yields CDR1 SEHNR and CDR2 FQNEAQ (reference sequence). The ends lost 5 bases at V and 6 bases at J; junction bases unmatched: 8. This sample's treatment: some 20 received Ad26.COV2.S at low or high dose, single or two shots; roughly five received placebo; per-sample allocation not given. All samples were drawn on day 63, counting from the first vaccine or placebo injection. Vaccine was an Ad26 vector expressing Wuhan-strain SARS-CoV-2 spike. Produced via immunoSEQ multiplex PCR; TCRdb's table is partial and in-frame only. The data contain 350,000 to 500,000 clones, about nine tenths of them singletons. This specimen comes from a study of Ad26.COV2.S vaccination and SARS-CoV-2 variants. The wider study: Donor joined the COV1001 Ad26.COV2.S trial arm. Whole-study findings and limits: Among vaccine recipients, spike-specific TCR breadth exceeded that of placebo recipients. Whether participants received vaccine or placebo, their non-spike TCR breadth was similar.

The sample consisted of peripheral blood, taken in a trial of Ad26.COV2.S vaccine versus placebo. This rearrangement joins TRBV7-9 to TRBJ1-1; 11 nucleotides match TRBD1. The TCR was taken from a person aged 18-60 years who received the Ad26.COV2.S COVID-19 vaccine or a placebo. CDR3 bases: TGTGCCAGCAGCGTCAGGGGACAGGGGGAACCTGAAGCTTTCTTT. Translation gives CASSVRGQGEPEAFF.